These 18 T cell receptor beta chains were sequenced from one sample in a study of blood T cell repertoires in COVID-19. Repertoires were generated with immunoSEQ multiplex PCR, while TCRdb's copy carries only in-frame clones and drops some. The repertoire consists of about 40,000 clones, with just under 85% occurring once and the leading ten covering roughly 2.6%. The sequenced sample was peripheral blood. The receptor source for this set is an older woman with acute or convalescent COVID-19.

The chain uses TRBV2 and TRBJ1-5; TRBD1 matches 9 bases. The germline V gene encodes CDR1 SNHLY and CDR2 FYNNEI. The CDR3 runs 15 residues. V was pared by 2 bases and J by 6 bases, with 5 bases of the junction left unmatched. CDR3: CASSEPGQGLQPQHF. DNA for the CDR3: TGTGCCAGCAGTGAACCGGGACAGGGTCTTCAGCCCCAGCATTTT.

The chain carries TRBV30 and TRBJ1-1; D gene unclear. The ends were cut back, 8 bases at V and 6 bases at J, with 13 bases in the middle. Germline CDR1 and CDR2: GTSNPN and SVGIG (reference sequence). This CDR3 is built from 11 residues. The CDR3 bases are TGTGCCCACGGGATGGGTCCTGAAGCTTTCTTT. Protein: CAHGMGPEAFF.

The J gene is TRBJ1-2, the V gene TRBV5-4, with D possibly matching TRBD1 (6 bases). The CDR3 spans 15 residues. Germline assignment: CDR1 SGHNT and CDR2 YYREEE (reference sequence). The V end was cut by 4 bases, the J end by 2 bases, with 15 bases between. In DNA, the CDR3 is TGTGCCAGCAGCCAAGACAGGCTAAACAACTATGGCTACACCTTC. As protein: CASSQDRLNNYGYTF.

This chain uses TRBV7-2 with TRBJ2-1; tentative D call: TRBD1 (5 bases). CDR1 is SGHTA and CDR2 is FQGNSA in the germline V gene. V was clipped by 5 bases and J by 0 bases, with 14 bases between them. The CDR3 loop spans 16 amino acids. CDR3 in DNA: TGTGCCAGCAGCGGCCGGACAAGGAGCTCCTACAATGAGCAGTTCTTC. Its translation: CASSGRTRSSYNEQFF. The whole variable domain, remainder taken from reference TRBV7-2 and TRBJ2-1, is GAGVSQSPSNKVTEKGKDVELRCDPISGHTALYWYRQSLGQGLEFLIYFQGNSAPDKSGLPSDRFSAERTGGSVSTLTIQRTQQEDSAVYLCASSGRTRSSYNEQFFGPGTRLTVL.

CDR3 DNA sequence: TGTGCCAGCAGCCCAGCGGGGACTATGCCCTTTCAGACCCAGTACTTC. Translating it yields CASSPAGTMPFQTQYF. V usage is TRBV7-2 and J usage is TRBJ2-5; 7 bases are a match to TRBD2. Trimming removed 5 bases from V and 6 bases from J; junction bases left unmatched: 15. CDR1 and CDR2 from the germline V gene are SGHTA and FQGNSA. CDR3 size: 16 residues.

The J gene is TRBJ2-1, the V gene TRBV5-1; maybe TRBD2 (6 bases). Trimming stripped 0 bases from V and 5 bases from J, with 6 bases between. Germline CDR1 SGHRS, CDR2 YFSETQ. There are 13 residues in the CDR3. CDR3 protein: CASSLGRDNEQFF. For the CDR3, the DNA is TGCGCCAGCAGCTTGGGGAGGGACAATGAGCAGTTCTTC.

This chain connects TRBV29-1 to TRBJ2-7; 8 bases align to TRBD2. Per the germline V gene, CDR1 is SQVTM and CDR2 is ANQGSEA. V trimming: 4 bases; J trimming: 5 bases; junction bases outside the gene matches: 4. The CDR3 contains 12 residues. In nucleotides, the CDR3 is TGCAGCGTTGTACGGACTAGCAACGAGCAGTACTTC. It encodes CSVVRTSNEQYF.

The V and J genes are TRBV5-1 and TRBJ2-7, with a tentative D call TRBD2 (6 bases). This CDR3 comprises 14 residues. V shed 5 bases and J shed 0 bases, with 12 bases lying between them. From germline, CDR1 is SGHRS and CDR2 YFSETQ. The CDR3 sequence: CASRIAVSSYEQYF. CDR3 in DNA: TGCGCCAGCAGGATAGCGGTCAGCTCCTACGAGCAGTACTTC.

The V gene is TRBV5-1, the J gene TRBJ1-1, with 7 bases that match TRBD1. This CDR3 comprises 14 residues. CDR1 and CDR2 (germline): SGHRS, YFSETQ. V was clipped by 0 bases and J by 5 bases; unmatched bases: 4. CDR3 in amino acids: CASSLEQGMTEAFF. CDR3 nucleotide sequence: TGCGCCAGCAGCTTGGAACAGGGGATGACTGAAGCTTTCTTT.

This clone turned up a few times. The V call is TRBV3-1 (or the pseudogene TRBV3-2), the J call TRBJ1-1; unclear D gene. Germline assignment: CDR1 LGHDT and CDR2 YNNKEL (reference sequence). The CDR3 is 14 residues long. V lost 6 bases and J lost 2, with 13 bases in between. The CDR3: CASRLDGLNTEAFF. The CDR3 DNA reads TGTGCCAGCAGACTAGACGGACTTAACACTGAAGCTTTCTTT.

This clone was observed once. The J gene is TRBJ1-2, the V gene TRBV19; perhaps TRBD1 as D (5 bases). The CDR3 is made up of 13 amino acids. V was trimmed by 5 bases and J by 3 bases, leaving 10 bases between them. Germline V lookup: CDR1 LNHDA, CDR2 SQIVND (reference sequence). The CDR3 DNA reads TGTGCCAGTAGTCGGCTAGGGGACTATGGCTACACCTTC. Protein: CASSRLGDYGYTF.

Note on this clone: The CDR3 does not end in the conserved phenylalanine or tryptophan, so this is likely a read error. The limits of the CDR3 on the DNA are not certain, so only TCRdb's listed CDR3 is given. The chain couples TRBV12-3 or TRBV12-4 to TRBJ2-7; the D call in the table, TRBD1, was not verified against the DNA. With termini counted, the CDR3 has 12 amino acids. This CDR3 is CASSLIQGRPVL.

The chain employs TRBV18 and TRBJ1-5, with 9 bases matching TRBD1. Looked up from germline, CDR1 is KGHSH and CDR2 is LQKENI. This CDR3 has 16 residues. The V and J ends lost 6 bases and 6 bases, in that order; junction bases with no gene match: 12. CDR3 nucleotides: TGTGCCAGCTCCCAAAACGACAGGGGGATCAGTCAGCCCCAGCATTTT. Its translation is CASSQNDRGISQPQHF.

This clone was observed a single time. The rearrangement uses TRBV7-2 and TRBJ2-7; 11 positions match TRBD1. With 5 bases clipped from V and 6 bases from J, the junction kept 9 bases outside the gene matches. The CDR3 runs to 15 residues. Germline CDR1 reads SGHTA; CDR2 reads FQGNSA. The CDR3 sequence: CASSEGTGGGREQYF. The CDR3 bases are TGTGCCAGCAGCGAGGGGACAGGGGGAGGTCGCGAGCAGTACTTC.

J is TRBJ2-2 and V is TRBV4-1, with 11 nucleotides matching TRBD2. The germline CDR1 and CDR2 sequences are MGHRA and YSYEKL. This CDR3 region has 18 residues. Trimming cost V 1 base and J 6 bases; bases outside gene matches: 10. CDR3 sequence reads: CASSQAPPSGRFSGELFF. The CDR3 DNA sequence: TGCGCCAGCAGCCAAGCCCCTCCTAGCGGGAGGTTCTCCGGGGAGCTGTTTTTT.

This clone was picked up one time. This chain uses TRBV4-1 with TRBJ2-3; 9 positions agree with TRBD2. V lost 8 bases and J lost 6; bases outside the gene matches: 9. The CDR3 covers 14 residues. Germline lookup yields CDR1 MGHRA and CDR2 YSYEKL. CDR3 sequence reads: CASARLAGLDTQYF. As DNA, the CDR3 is TGCGCCAGCGCGCGGCTAGCGGGGTTGGATACGCAGTATTTT.

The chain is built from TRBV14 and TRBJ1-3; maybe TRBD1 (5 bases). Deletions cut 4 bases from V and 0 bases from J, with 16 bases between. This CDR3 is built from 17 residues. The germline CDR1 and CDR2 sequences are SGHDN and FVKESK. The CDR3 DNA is TGTGCCAGCAGCCTCATGTCAGGGCGACTCTCTGGAAACACCATATATTTT. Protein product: CASSLMSGRLSGNTIYF.

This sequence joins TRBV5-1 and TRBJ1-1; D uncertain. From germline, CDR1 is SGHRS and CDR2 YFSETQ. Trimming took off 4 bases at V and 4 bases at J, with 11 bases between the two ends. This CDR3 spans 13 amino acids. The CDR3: CASSHASGTEAFF. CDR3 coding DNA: TGCGCCAGCAGCCACGCCTCAGGCACTGAAGCTTTCTTT.